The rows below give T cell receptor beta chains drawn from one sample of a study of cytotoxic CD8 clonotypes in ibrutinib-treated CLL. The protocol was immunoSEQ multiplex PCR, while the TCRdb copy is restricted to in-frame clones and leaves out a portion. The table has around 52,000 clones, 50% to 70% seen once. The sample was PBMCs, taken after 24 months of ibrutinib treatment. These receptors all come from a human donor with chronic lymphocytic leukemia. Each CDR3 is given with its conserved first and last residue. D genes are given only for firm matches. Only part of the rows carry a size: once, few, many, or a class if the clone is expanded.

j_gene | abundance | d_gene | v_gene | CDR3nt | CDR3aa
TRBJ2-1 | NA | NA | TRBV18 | TGTGCCAGCTCACCCCTTAGACAGCCGGGCTACAATGAGCAGTTCTTC | CASSPLRQPGYNEQFF
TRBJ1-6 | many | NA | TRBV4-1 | TGCGCCAGCAGCCAAGTTGGGCATTCACCCCTCCACTTT | CASSQVGHSPLHF
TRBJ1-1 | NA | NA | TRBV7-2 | TGTGCCAGCACCCTCTCAGCTATGGACACTGAAGCTTTCTTT | CASTLSAMDTEAFF
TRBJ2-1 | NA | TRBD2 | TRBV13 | TGTGCCAGCAGCTTAGGCCAGGTTAGCGGGGGAGAGCAGTTCTTC | CASSLGQVSGGEQFF
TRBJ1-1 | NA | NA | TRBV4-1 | TGCGCCAGCAGTCAACAAGGACGAAGGAACACTGAAGCTTTCTTT | CASSQQGRRNTEAFF
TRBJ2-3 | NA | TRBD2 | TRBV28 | TGTGCCAGCAGTTTTATAGCGGGGGGTCACACAGATACGCAGTATTTT | CASSFIAGGHTDTQYF
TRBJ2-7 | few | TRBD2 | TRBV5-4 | TGTGCCAGCAGCTCTCGGGGGGGCGGGCAGTACTTC | CASSSRGGGQYF
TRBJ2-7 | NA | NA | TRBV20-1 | TGCAGTGCTAGAGCGTCCTACGAGCAGTACTTC | CSARASYEQYF
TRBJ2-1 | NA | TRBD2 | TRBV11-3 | TGTGCCAGCAGCTACGGGACTAGCGGGGGCGATGAGCAGTTCTTC | CASSYGTSGGDEQFF
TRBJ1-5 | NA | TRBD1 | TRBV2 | TGTGCCAGCAGCGTGGACAGGGTTCAGCCCCAGCATTTT | CASSVDRVQPQHF
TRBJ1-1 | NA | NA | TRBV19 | TGTGCCAGTAGTATCTTAGGGTTCGGGGGCCTGAACACTGAAGCTTTCTTT | CASSILGFGGLNTEAFF
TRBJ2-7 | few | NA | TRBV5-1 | TGCGCCAGCAGCTTGGCAGCGGCTAGAAGATACTACGAGCAGTACTTC | CASSLAAARRYYEQYF
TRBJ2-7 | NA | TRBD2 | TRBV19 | TGTGCCAGTAGTATCGACTACTGGAGGACTAGCGTTCACTACGAGCAGTACTTC | CASSIDYWRTSVHYEQYF
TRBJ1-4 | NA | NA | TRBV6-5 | TGTGCCAGCAGTTGGGCCTCACAGGGCGCAAAGTTTTTT | CASSWASQGAKFF
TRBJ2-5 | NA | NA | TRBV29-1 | TGCAGCGCCTTCAGGGGAGGGCAAGGAGAGACCCAGTACTTC | CSAFRGGQGETQYF
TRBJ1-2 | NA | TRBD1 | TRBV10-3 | TGTGCTGTCGGGCCAGGGGGCGGTGGCTACACCTTC | CAVGPGGGGYTF
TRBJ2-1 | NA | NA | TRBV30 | TGTGCCTGGAGTGAGGGGCCAAAGCAGTTCTTC | CAWSEGPKQFF
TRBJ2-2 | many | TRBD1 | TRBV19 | TGTGCCAGTAGTAACAGGGGCTGGGGATACACCGGGGAGCTGTTTTTT | CASSNRGWGYTGELFF
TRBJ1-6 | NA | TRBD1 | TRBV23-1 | TGCGCCAGCAGTCATCCCGACAGGGTGTTGTTTCCCCTCCACTTT | CASSHPDRVLFPLHF
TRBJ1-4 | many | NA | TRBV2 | TGTGCCAGCAGTGACCTGACCGAAAAACTGTTTTTT | CASSDLTEKLFF
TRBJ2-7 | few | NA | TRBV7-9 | TGTGCCAGCAGCAATGGCGGCGAGCAGTACTTC | CASSNGGEQYF
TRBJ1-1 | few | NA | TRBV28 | TGTGCCAGCAGTTTCAGTGGGGGTGGAACTGAAGCTTTCTTT | CASSFSGGGTEAFF
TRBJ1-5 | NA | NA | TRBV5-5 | TGTGCCAGCAGCTTAGGATGGCGTAGCAATCAGCCCCAGCATTTT | CASSLGWRSNQPQHF
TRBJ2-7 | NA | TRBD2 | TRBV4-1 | TGCGCCAGCAGCAAAGGACTAGACAGTTCCTACGAGCAGTACTTC | CASSKGLDSSYEQYF
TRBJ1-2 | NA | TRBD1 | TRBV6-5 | TGTGCCAGCAGTTCCGCAGGGGGTGGCTACACCTTC | CASSSAGGGYTF
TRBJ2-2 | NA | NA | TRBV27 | TGTGCCAGCAGTTCCAACACCGGGGAGCTGTTTTTT | CASSSNTGELFF
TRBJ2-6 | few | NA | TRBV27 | TGTGCCAGCAGTTTTATCGGCGGCTCTGGGGCCAACGTCCTGACTTTC | CASSFIGGSGANVLTF
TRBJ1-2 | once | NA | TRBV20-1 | TGCAGTGCCACCCAGCTCTACACCTTC | CSATQLYTF
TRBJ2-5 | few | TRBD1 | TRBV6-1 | TGTGCCAGCAGTGTAGGACAGGGGGCCTGGGAGACCCAGTACTTC | CASSVGQGAWETQYF
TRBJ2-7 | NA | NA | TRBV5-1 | TGCGCCAGCAGCCCCCGGACTCTTCCTTCCTACGAGCAGTACTTC | CASSPRTLPSYEQYF
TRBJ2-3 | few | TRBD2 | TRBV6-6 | TGTGCCACCACGGCGAGACTAGCGACAGATACGCAGTATTTT | CATTARLATDTQYF
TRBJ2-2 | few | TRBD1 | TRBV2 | TGTGCCAGCAGTGGACAGGGGGTGAACACCGGGGAGCTGTTTTTT | CASSGQGVNTGELFF
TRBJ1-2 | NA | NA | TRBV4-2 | TGTGCCAGCAGCTTGGTGGGGGGGTACTATGGCTACACCTTC | CASSLVGGYYGYTF
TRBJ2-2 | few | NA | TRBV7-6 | TGTGCCAGCAGCCCCTCCAGGGGCCCGAACACCGGGGAGCTGTTTTTT | CASSPSRGPNTGELFF
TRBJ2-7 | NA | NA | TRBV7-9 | TGTGCCAGCAGCTTTGAGGGAGGTACCTACGAGCAGTACTTC | CASSFEGGTYEQYF
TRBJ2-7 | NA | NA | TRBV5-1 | TGCGCCAGCAGCTTGTTCCAGCCGACCTACGAGCAGTACTTC | CASSLFQPTYEQYF
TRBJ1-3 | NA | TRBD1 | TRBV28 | TGTGCCAGCACCAGGGACAGGGTTGGAAACACCATATATTTT | CASTRDRVGNTIYF
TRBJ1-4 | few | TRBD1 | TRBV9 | TGTGCCAGCAGCGCAGATCTAGGGGGCGCGGGTTTTGGTGAAAAACTGTTTTTT | CASSADLGGAGFGEKLFF
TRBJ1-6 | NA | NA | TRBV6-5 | TGTGCCAGCAGCCGATTGACAGGCGAAGGGTCACCCCTCCACTTT | CASSRLTGEGSPLHF
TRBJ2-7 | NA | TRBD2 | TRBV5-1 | TGCGCCAGCAGCCCCCATAGCGGGACTACCTACGAGCAGTACTTC | CASSPHSGTTYEQYF
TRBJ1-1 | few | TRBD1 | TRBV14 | TGTGCCAGCAGCCAACGGACAGGGGGCTACGCTGAAGCTTTCTTT | CASSQRTGGYAEAFF
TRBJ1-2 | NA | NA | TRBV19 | TGTGCCAGTAAATCAGGAAGGCTCACCTTC | CASKSGRLTF
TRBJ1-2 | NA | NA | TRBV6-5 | TGTGCCAGCAGTGAAGGGAGGGACTATGGCTACACCTTC | CASSEGRDYGYTF
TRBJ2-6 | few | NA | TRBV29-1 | TGCAGCGTTGAGTTGGTGGGATCTGGGGCCAACGTCCTGACTTTC | CSVELVGSGANVLTF
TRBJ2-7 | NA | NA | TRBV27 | TGTGCCAGCAGTTTGATTTGGGGGCACGACGAGCAGTACTTC | CASSLIWGHDEQYF
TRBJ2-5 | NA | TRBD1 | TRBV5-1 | TGCGCCAGCAGCTTGGGTGCCGGGACAGGTTACCAAGAGACCCAGTACTTC | CASSLGAGTGYQETQYF
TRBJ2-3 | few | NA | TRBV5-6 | TGTGCCAGCAGCTTGGTCGTGCCCCAGAGGACGCAGTATTTT | CASSLVVPQRTQYF
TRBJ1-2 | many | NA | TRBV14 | TGTGCCAGCAGCCAAGATCTCTGGTATGGCTACACCTTC | CASSQDLWYGYTF
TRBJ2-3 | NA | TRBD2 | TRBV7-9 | TGTGCCAGCAGCGGGACTAGCGGGGGGGGGAGCACAGATACGCAGTATTTT | CASSGTSGGGSTDTQYF
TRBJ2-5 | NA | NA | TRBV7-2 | TGTGCCAGCAGCTTACTGGGGTCTCCGAAAGGACAAGAGACCCAGTACTTC | CASSLLGSPKGQETQYF
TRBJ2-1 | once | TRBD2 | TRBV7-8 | TGTGCCAGCAGCGAGCGGGGGGGCTCCTACAATGAGCAGTTCTTC | CASSERGGSYNEQFF